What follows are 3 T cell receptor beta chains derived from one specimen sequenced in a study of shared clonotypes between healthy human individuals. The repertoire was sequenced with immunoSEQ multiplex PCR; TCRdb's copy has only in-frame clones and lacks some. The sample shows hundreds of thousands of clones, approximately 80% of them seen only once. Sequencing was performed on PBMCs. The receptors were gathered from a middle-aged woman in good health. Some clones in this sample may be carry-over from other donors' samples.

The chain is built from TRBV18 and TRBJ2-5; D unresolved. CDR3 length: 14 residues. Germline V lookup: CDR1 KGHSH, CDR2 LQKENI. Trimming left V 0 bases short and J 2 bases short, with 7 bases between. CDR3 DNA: TGTGCCAGCTCACCACCGAGCCATCAAGAGACCCAGTACTTC. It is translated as CASSPPSHQETQYF. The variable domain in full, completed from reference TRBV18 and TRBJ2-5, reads NAGVMQNPRHLVRRRGQEARLRCSPMKGHSHVYWYRQLPEEGLKFMVYLQKENIIDESGMPKERFSAEFPKEGPSILRIQQVVRGDSAAYFCASSPPSHQETQYFGPGTRLLVL.

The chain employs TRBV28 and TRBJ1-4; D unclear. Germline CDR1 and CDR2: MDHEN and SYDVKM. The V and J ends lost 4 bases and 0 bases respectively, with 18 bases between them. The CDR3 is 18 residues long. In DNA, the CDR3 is TGTGCCAGCAGTTCGGCGGACTCACTATATGCAACTAATGAAAAACTGTTTTTT. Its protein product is CASSSADSLYATNEKLFF. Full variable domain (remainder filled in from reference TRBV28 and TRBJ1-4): DVKVTQSSRYLVKRTGEKVFLECVQDMDHENMFWYRQDPGLGLRLIYFSYDVKMKEKGDIPEGYSVSREKKERFSLILESASTNQTSMYLCASSSADSLYATNEKLFFGSGTQLSVL.

The CDR3 DNA reads TGTGCCAGCAGCGGGGGAAGGGTGGGTACGGCGAATGAGCAGTTCTTC. This sequence encodes CASSGGRVGTANEQFF. This chain links TRBV7-2 with TRBJ2-1; D assignment may be TRBD1 or TRBD2 (5 bases each). Trimming shortened V by 5 bases and J by 7 bases, and 21 bases separated the two germline ends. Germline CDR1 reads SGHTA; CDR2 reads FQGNSA. This CDR3 contains 16 residues.